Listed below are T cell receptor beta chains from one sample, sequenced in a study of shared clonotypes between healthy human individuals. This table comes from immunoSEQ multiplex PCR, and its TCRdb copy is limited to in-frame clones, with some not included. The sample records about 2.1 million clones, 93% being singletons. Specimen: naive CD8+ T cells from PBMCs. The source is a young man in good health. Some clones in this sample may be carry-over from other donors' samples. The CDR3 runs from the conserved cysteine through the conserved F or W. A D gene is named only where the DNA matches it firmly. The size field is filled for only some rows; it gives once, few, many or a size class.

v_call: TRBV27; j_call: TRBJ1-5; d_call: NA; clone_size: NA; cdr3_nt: TGTGCCAGCAGTTCGATAAGGGCAGGCTTAAATCAGCCCCAGCATTTT; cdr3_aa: CASSSIRAGLNQPQHF
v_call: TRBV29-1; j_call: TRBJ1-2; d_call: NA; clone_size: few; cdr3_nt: TGCAGCTCCACAGGTCTGGGTAACTATGGCTACACCTTC; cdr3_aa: CSSTGLGNYGYTF
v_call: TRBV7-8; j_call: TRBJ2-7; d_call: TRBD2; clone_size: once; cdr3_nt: TGTGCCAGCAGCTTCGGACTAGCGGGAGCTTACGAGCAGTACTTC; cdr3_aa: CASSFGLAGAYEQYF
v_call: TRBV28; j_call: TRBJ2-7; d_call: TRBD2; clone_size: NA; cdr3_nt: TGTGCCAGCAGTTCGCTAGCGGACCCCGATCAGTACTTC; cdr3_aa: CASSSLADPDQYF
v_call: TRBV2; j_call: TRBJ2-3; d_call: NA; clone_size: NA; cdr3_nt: TGTGCCAGCAGTGACTCTTGGACCGAGATCACAGATACGCAGTATTTT; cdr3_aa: CASSDSWTEITDTQYF
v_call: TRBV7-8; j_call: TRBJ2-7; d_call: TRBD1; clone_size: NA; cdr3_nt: TGTGCCAGCAGCCCCCACCGGGACAGCTCCTACGAGCAGTACTTC; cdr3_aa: CASSPHRDSSYEQYF
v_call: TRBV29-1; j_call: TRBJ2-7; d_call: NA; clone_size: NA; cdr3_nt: TGCAGCGTTGCTTTTTCCCACGAGCAGTACTTC; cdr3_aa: CSVAFSHEQYF
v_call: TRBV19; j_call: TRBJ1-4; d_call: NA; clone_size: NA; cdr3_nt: TGTGCCAGTAGTACATTGGACAGCTATAATGAAAAACTGTTTTTT; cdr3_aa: CASSTLDSYNEKLFF
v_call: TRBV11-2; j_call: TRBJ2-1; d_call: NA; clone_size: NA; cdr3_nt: TGTGCCAGCAGCTTAGCGGCCTTCCCGGGCAATGAGCAGTTCTTC; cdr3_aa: CASSLAAFPGNEQFF
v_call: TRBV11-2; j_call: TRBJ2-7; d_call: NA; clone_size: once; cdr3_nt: TGTGCCAGCAGCTTAGATCTCCTTCACGACGGGTCACAGATTTTCTACGAGCAGTACTTC; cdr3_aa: CASSLDLLHDGSQIFYEQYF